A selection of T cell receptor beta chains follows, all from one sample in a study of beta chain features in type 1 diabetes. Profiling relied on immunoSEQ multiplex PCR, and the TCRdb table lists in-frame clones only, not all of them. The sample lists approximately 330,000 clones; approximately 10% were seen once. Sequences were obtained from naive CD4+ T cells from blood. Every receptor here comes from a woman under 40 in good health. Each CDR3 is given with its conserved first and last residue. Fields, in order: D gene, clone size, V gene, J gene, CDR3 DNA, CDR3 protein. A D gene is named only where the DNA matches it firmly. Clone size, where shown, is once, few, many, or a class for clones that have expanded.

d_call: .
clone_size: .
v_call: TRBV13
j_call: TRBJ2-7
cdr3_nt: TGTGCCAGCAGCTTACTCTACGAGCAGTACTTC
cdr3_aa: CASSLLYEQYF

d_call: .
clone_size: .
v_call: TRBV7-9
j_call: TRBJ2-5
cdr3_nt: TGTGCCAGCAGCCCCCGGACAGGGAGGGCCCAAGAGACCCAGTACTTC
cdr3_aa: CASSPRTGRAQETQYF

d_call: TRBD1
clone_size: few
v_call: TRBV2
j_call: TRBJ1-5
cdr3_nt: TGTGCCAGCAGTCAGGACAGGGGAGAAGGGCAGCCCCAGCATTTT
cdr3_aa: CASSQDRGEGQPQHF

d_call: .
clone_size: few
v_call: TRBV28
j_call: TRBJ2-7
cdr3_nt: TGTGCCAGCAGTTCCCGACTGAGGATCTCCTACGAGCAGTACTTC
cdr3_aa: CASSSRLRISYEQYF

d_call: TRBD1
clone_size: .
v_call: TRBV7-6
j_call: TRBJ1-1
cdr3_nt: TGTGCCAGCAGCCCCGGACAGGGACGGGGAGCTTTCTTT
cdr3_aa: CASSPGQGRGAFF

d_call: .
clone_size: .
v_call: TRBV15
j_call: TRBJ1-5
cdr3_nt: TGTGCCACCAGCAGAGATGTCGGGGTTTGGCCCCAGCATTTT
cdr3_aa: CATSRDVGVWPQHF

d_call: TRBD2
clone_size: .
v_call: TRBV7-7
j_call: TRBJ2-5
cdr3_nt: TGTGCTAGCAGCTCAAGACTAGCGGGAGGGCTGGAGACCCAGTACTTC
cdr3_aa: CASSSRLAGGLETQYF

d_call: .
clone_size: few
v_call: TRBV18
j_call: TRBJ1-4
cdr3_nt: TGTGCCAGCTCAGTGGGACATACCGGTGAAAAACTGTTTTTT
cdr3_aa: CASSVGHTGEKLFF

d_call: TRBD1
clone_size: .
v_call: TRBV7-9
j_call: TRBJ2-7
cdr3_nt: TGTGCCAGCAGCAGACAGGGAAGAACCTACGAGCAGTACTTC
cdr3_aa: CASSRQGRTYEQYF

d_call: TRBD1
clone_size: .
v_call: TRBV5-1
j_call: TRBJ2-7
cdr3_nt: TGCGCCAGCAGCTCAACAGGGGGCTCCTACGAGCAGTACTTC
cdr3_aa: CASSSTGGSYEQYF

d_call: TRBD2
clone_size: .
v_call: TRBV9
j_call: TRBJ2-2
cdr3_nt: TGTGCCAGCAAGAAGGAGGAGGGGAGGGCCTACCCCGGGGAGCTGTTTTTT
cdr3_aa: CASKKEEGRAYPGELFF

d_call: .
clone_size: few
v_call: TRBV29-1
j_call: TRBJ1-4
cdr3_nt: TGCAGCGTTGTCCCGGCAGGGGTGGAAAAACTGTTTTTT
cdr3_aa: CSVVPAGVEKLFF

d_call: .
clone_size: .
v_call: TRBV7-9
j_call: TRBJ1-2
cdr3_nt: TGTGCCAGCAGACCACTCCTCCTTGAGCTAGGCTACACCTTC
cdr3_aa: CASRPLLLELGYTF

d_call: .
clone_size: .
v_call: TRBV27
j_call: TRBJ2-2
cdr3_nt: TGTGCCAGCAGTGGACACTCTGGGATGGGGGAGCTGTTTTTT
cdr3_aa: CASSGHSGMGELFF

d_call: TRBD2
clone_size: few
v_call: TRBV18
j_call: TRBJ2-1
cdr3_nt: TGTGCCAGCTCACCGTCGACTAGCGGCTACAATGAGCAGTTCTTC
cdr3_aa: CASSPSTSGYNEQFF

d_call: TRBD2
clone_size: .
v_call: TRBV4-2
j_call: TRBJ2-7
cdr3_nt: TGTGCCAGCAGCCGGGAGCGGGGGAGCTCCTACGAGCAGTACTTC
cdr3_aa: CASSRERGSSYEQYF

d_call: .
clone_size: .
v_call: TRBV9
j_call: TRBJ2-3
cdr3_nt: TGTGCCAGCAGCGTAGATCAAGTCCCCGGGGATACGCAGTATTTT
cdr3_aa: CASSVDQVPGDTQYF

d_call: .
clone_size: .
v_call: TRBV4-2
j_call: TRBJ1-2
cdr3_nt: TGTGCCAGCAGCCAAAGGCCAGGGTGGAACTACACCTTC
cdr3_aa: CASSQRPGWNYTF

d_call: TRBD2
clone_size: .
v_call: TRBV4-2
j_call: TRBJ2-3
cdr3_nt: TGTGCCAGCAGCCCAAGAGCGGGAGAGGGGACTAGCACAGATACGCAGTATTTT
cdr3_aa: CASSPRAGEGTSTDTQYF

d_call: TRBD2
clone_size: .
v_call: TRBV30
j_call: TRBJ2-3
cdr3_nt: TGTGCCTGGAGTACGCCTAGCGGGAGCACAGATACGCAGTATTTT
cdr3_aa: CAWSTPSGSTDTQYF

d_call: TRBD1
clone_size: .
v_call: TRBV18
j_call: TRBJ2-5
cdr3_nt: TGTGCCAGCTCAGGGACAGATCAAGAGACCCAGTACTTC
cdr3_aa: CASSGTDQETQYF

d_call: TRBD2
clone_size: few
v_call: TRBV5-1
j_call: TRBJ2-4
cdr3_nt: TGCGCCAGCAGCTTGGGACCGGGGACTAGCGGGCCCGTGAACTTC
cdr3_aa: CASSLGPGTSGPVNF

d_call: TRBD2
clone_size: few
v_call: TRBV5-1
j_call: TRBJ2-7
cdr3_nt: TGCGCCAGCAGCTTCACTAGCGGGAGGGCGGACGAGCAGTACTTC
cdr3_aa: CASSFTSGRADEQYF

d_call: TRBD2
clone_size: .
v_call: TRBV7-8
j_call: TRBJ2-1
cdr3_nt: TGTGCCAGCAGCTTACGGACGGGAGGGGGCTCCTACAATGAGCAGTTCTTC
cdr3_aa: CASSLRTGGGSYNEQFF

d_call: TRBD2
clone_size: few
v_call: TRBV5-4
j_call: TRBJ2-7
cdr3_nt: TGTGCCAGCAGCTTGGGACTAGCACGGGAGCAGTACTTC
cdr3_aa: CASSLGLAREQYF

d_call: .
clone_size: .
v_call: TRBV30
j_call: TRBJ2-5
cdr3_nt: TGTGCCTGGAGTGGGGTACTACAAGAGACCCAGTACTTC
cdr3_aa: CAWSGVLQETQYF

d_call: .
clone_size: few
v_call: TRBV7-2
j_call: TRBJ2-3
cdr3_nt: TGTGCCAGCAGCCGGGGCGTAGCGGCGGCAGATACGCAGTATTTT
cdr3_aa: CASSRGVAAADTQYF

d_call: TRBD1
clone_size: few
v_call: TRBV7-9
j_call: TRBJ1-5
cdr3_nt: TGTGCCAGCACCGTACAGGGGGAAAATCAGCCCCAGCATTTT
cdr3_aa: CASTVQGENQPQHF

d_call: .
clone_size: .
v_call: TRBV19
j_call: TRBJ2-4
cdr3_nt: TGTGCCAGTAGGCCCCGGAGGGCCGGGGGAAACATTCAGTACTTC
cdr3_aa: CASRPRRAGGNIQYF

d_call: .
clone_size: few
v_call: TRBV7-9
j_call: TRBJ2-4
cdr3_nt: TGTGCCAGCAGCAAAGCCCAGGGGAACATTCAGTACTTC
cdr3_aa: CASSKAQGNIQYF

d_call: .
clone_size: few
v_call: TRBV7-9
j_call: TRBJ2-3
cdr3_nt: TGTGCCAGCAGCTTTTCTACAGATACGCAGTATTTT
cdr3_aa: CASSFSTDTQYF

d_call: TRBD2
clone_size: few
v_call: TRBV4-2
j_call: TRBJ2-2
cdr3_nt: TGTGCCAGCAGCCTCGAACTAGCGGGAGTCGGGGAGCTGTTTTTT
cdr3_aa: CASSLELAGVGELFF

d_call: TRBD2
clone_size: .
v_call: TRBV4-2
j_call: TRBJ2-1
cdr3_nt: TGTGCCAGCAGCCAAGATTGGGTTGGACGGGGGGACAATGAGCAGTTCTTC
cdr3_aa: CASSQDWVGRGDNEQFF

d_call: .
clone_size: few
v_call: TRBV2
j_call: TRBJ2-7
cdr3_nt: TGTGCCAGCAGTCAGAACATAGCGGCCTACGAGCAGTACTTC
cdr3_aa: CASSQNIAAYEQYF

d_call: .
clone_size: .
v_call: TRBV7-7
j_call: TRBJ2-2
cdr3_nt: TGTGCTAGCAGCCCCCGGACAGACACCGGGGAGCTGTTTTTT
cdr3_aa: CASSPRTDTGELFF

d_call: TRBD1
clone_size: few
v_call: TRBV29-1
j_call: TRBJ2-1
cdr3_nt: TGCAGCGTTGAAGGGACAGGGGCCCCCAGGTTCTTC
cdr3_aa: CSVEGTGAPRFF

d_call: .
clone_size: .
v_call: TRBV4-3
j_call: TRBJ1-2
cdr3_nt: TGCGCCAGCAGCCTGGTCCAGGGGAACTATGGCTACACCTTC
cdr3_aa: CASSLVQGNYGYTF

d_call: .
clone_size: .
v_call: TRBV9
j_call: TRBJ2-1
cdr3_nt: TGTGCCAGCAGCTCCACTAGTGTGCCCTACAATGAGCAGTTCTTC
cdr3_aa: CASSSTSVPYNEQFF

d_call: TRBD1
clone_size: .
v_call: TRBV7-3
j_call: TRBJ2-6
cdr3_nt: TGTGCCAGCAGCCCAAGGACAGGCAAGGGAGTCTCTGGGGCCAACGTCCTGACTTTC
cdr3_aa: CASSPRTGKGVSGANVLTF

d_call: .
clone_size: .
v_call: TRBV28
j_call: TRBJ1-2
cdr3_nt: TGTGCCAGCAGTTTAACTTCCTATGGCTACACCTTC
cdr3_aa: CASSLTSYGYTF

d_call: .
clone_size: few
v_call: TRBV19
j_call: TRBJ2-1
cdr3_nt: TGTGCCAGTAGACACGATAATGAGCAGTTCTTC
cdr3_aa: CASRHDNEQFF

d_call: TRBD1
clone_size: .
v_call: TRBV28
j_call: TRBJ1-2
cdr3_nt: TGTGCCAGCACTTTAGGACAGGGCTATGGCTACACCTTC
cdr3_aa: CASTLGQGYGYTF

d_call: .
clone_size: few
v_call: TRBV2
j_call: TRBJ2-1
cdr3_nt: TGTGCCAGCACCCCACGTGTCCCGGGGAAGGTGCAGTTCTTC
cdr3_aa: CASTPRVPGKVQFF

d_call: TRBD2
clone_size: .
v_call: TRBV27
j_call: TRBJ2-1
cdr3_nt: TGTGCCAGCAGCACCCGGACTAGCGGGAGGCCCTTTGCGTTCAATGAGCAGTTCTTC
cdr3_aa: CASSTRTSGRPFAFNEQFF

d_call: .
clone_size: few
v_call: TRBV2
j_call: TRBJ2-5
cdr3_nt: TGTGCCAGCAGTGGCCAGGGTGTCCAAGAGACCCAGTACTTC
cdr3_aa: CASSGQGVQETQYF

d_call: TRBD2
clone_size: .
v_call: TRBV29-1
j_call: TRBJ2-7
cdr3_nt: TGCAGCGCCGCAACTAGCGGGAGACGACACGAGCAGTACTTC
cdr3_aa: CSAATSGRRHEQYF

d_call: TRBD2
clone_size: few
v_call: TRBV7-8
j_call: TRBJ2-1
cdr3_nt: TGTGCCAGCAGCTCTCCGGGACTAGCGTTCGGGGAGCAGTTCTTC
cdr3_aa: CASSSPGLAFGEQFF

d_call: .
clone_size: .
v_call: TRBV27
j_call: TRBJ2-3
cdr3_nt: TGTGCCAGCAGTTTAGGAGGTTTCACAGATACGCAGTATTTT
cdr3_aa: CASSLGGFTDTQYF

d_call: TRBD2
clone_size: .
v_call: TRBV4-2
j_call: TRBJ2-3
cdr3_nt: TGTGCCAGCAGCCAAGACCAACCGGGACTAGCGGGAGATACGCAGTATTTT
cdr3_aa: CASSQDQPGLAGDTQYF

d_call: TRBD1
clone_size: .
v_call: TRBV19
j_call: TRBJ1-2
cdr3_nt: TGTGCCAGTAATCAGGGGGCCTATGGCTACACCTTC
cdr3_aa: CASNQGAYGYTF

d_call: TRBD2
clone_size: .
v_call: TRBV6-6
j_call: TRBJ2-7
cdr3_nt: TGTGCCAGCAGTGGAACTAGCGGAGGATCCTACGAGCAGTACTTC
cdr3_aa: CASSGTSGGSYEQYF

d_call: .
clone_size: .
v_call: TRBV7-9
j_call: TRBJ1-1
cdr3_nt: TGTGCCAGCAGCTTATCCGGGGTGGGCACTGAAGCTTTCTTT
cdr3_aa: CASSLSGVGTEAFF

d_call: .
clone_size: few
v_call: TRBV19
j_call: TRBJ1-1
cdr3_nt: TGTGCCAGTAGTAAAGGGGAAGTGAACACTGAAGCTTTCTTT
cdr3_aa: CASSKGEVNTEAFF

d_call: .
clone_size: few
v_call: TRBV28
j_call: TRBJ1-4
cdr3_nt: TGTGCCAGCAAATCAGGCGCAACTAATGAAAAACTGTTTTTT
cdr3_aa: CASKSGATNEKLFF

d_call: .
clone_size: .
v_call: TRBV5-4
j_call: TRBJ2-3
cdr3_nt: TGTGCCAGCAGCTATCCGGGACTCACAAACACAGATACGCAGTATTTT
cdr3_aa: CASSYPGLTNTDTQYF

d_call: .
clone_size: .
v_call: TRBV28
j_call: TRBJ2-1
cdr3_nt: TGTGCCAGCAGATCGCCCCGGGTCTCAAACCACAATGAGCAGTTCTTC
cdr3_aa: CASRSPRVSNHNEQFF

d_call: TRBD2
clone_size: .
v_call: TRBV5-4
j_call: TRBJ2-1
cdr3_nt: TGTGCCAGCAGCTCTGGTGGGGCGGGAGTCAATGAGCAGTTCTTC
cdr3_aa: CASSSGGAGVNEQFF

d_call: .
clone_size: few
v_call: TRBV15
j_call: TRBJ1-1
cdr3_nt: TGTGCCACCAGCAGAGAAGGAGACACTGAAGCTTTCTTT
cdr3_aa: CATSREGDTEAFF

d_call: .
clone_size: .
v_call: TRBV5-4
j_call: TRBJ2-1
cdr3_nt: TGTGCCAGCAGCTTGGTAGGCGGTCTCAATGAGCAGTTCTTC
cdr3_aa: CASSLVGGLNEQFF